A selection of T cell receptor beta chains follows, all from one sample in a study of cytomegalovirus exposure and HLA in healthy donors. Using immunoSEQ multiplex PCR, the repertoire was profiled, and TCRdb retains in-frame clones only, with some absent. The table shows 200,000 to 250,000 clones, with roughly 80% occurring only once. Sample: PBMCs. The source of these receptors is a male donor in good health and CMV-seronegative. CDR3s leave out the opening cysteine and the closing phenylalanine or tryptophan. Each record gives: clone size, V gene, CDR3 length, CDR3 protein. Expanded clones get a size class; other rows say once, few or many, or leave the size out.

once,TRBV6-5,12,ASSYPFPPYEQY
.,TRBV6-5,12,ASRTGTSWDTQY
.,TRBV7-7,12,ASSFSIAAETQY
.,TRBV11-2,13,ASSLAWSDTGELF
.,TRBV5-4,17,ASSPGERGGRRFNYGYT
.,TRBV5-4,12,ASSTRAGTREQY
.,TRBV11-2,13,ASSLQDRGGETQY
.,TRBV6-6,12,ASRTGSPSETQY
.,TRBV5-4,11,ASGEGVWETQY
.,TRBV5-1,11,ASKGAVTGELF
once,TRBV4-2,14,ASSQAGRGVSKTQY
.,TRBV9,14,ASSVARTSGAYEQY
once,TRBV6-6,13,ASSYGRGSNQPQH
.,TRBV30,12,AWGTGGPGNTIY